The clone carrying this T cell receptor beta chain turned up a few times. The antigen remains unidentified. The data derive from a study of T cells in Graves' hyperthyroidism and ophthalmopathy. For the study at large: Prior to any treatment, at the point of initial diagnosis, peripheral blood was collected. Findings of the study overall: The model identified upcoming ophthalmopathy a median approximately seven months ahead of onset.

The germline V gene encodes CDR1 LNHNV and CDR2 YYDKDF (reference sequence). Losses at the gene ends were 5 bases for V and 5 bases for J; bases not matched to a gene: 8. The CDR3 runs to 14 residues. TCR beta CDR3 regions were amplified from RNA transcripts. HTBI primers were used for first-round RT-PCR of the TCR CDR3. One entry per CDR3 protein, called by TCRdb with MiXCR from the multiplex PCR reads. Of fewer than 350,000 distinct CDR3 sequences listed, 18% were seen once; the top ten hold less than 20%. Uncontrolled infection, other autoimmune disease, pregnancy or lactation led to exclusion. The sample taken for sequencing was blood. The chain employs TRBV15 and TRBJ2-5; 7 nucleotides match TRBD1. The TCR comes from a woman between 40 and 55 years old with Graves' ophthalmopathy. This chain's CDR3 is CATSATGAGETQYF. As DNA, the CDR3 is TGTGCCACCAGCGCCACAGGGGCCGGGGAGACCCAGTACTTC.